This T cell receptor (beta chain) was observed in a study of cytotoxic CD8 clonotypes in ibrutinib-treated CLL. Study results and limitations: In comparison with age-matched healthy donors, baseline clonality was higher and tracked circulating CD8+ T-cell counts.

Remarks on this clone: The antigen remains undetermined.

Method: immunoSEQ multiplex PCR; TCRdb's copy keeps in-frame clones and lacks some. The sample holds about 40,000 clones; just over 70% are singletons and the top ten take 10%. The starting material was PBMCs, obtained at disease progression, from a patient treated with ibrutinib. The receptor comes from a human donor with chronic lymphocytic leukemia.

The CDR3 DNA reads TGTGCCAGCAGCACTGGGGCAGGGTTCACCTACGAGCAGTACTTC. This sequence encodes CASSTGAGFTYEQYF. The chain couples TRBV9 to TRBJ2-7; the D gene is possibly TRBD1 (5 bases). The CDR3 totals 15 residues. CDR1 and CDR2 (germline): SGDLS, YYNGEE. Trimming shortened V by 4 bases and J by 2 bases, and 16 bases separated the two germline ends.